The 31 T cell receptor beta chains given below trace back to one sample, sequenced in a study of T cell repertoires in cytomegalovirus infection. No antigens are known for them. MiXCR was run by TCRdb on the reads, yielding one entry per CDR3 protein. The data contain a few hundred thousand distinct CDR3 sequences, over 35% of them singletons. Sample: cultured PBMCs, taken from culture after CMV antigen stimulation. All receptors come from a human donor in good health (CMV status not recorded). Some clones in this sample may be carry-over from other donors' samples.

V gene TRBV6-6 combines with J gene TRBJ2-3, with 11 bases that match TRBD2. The V gene end was trimmed by 0 bases and the J gene end by 2 bases; junction bases not matched to a gene: 13. The CDR3 totals 20 residues. CDR1 MNHNY and CDR2 SVGAGI come from the germline V gene (reference sequence). The CDR3 region has the DNA TGTGCCAGCAGTTACTCGAGGACTAGCGGGCTCCCAGGAGTCACAGATACGCAGTATTTT. Protein product: CASSYSRTSGLPGVTDTQYF.

This clonotype has a count of ten or more. V and J are TRBV7-2 and TRBJ1-2, with D unclear. The length of the CDR3 is 16 residues. Trimming cost V 2 bases and J 7 bases, with 20 bases left between them. CDR1 and CDR2 from the germline V gene are SGHTA and FQGNSA. For the CDR3, the DNA is TGTGCCAGCAGCTTAAAATTCCGTACATTGAACCTTGGCTACACCTTC. Encoded protein: CASSLKFRTLNLGYTF.

This clonotype has only a few counts. This rearrangement joins TRBV12-3 or TRBV12-4 to TRBJ2-5; 8 bases are shared with TRBD1. CDR3 length equals 14 residues. V trimming: 4 bases; J trimming: 5 bases; junction bases outside the gene matches: 6. This CDR3 is CASSYVDRAETQYF. CDR3 DNA: TGTGCCAGCAGTTACGTGGACAGGGCTGAGACCCAGTACTTC.

The chain joins TRBV7-6 to TRBJ2-1; no clear D gene. Germline values: CDR1 SGHVS, CDR2 FNYEAQ. This CDR3 has 17 residues. Trimming removed 4 bases at V and 1 base at J, with 17 bases between. CDR3 in amino acids: CASSSNRPVGSYNEQFF. The CDR3 DNA sequence: TGTGCCAGCAGCTCAAACAGACCAGTTGGGTCCTACAATGAGCAGTTCTTC.

There are many counts of this clonotype. This sequence joins TRBV7-6 and TRBJ1-5, with a weak D call TRBD1 (6 bases). This CDR3 contains 21 residues. The V gene lost 0 bases and the J gene lost 2 bases, with 26 bases spanning the gap. Germline CDR1 is SGHVS and CDR2 is FNYEAQ. The CDR3 DNA follows: TGTGCCAGCAGCTTAGCGTTTTTGGTGTTGAGGGGGAAGGTGGGCAATCAGCCCCAGCATTTT. This sequence encodes CASSLAFLVLRGKVGNQPQHF.

A few counts support this clonotype. The chain has TRBV5-4 and TRBJ2-3; no reliable D call. This CDR3 is built from 15 residues. Germline loops: CDR1 SGHNT, CDR2 YYREEE (reference sequence). V lost 0 bases, J lost 6 bases, and 14 bases lay in between. CDR3 amino acids: CASSLAVLPGDTQYF. CDR3 coding DNA: TGTGCCAGCAGCTTGGCCGTACTGCCCGGGGATACGCAGTATTTT. Full variable domain (remainder filled in from reference TRBV5-4 and TRBJ2-3): ETGVTQSPTHLIKTRGQQVTLRCSSQSGHNTVSWYQQALGQGPQFIFQYYREEENGRGNFPPRFSGLQFPNYSSELNVNALELDDSALYLCASSLAVLPGDTQYFGPGTRLTVL.

The rearrangement uses TRBV5-1 and TRBJ1-2, with D maybe TRBD1 (5 bases). Trimming stripped 3 bases from V and 5 bases from J, with 14 bases between. The CDR3 length is 14 residues. Germline values: CDR1 SGHRS, CDR2 YFSETQ. The CDR3 reads CASSSGGGGYGYTF. The CDR3 DNA follows: TGCGCCAGCAGCTCCGGGGGGGGAGGATATGGCTACACCTTC.

This clonotype was counted only a few times. The rearrangement uses TRBV2 and TRBJ1-5; the D is unclear. The CDR3 contains 12 residues. Trimming took 1 base from V and 9 from J, leaving 7 bases between them. CDR1 SNHLY and CDR2 FYNNEI come from the germline V gene. This chain's CDR3 is CASSEDGRPQHF. In DNA, the CDR3 is TGTGCCAGCAGTGAAGATGGGAGGCCCCAGCATTTT.

In this sample, this clonotype turned up once. This chain links TRBV12-3 or TRBV12-4 with TRBJ2-2; no clear D. V lost 3 bases to trimming and J lost 4 bases, with 12 bases between them. The CDR3 runs 15 residues. CDR3 protein: CASSLRRAPTGELFF. CDR3 bases: TGTGCCAGCAGTTTGAGGAGAGCCCCCACCGGGGAGCTGTTTTTT.

The chain joins TRBV6-1 to TRBJ1-2; tentative D call: TRBD1 (6 bases). V was pared by 9 bases and J by 4 bases, with 15 bases between. This CDR3 is built from 13 residues. CDR1 and CDR2 (germline): MNHNS, SASEGT. CDR3 nucleotides: TGTGCCAGTATGACGGGACACTTCTATGGCTACACCTTC. Translation gives CASMTGHFYGYTF.

The chain is built from TRBV11-2 and TRBJ2-7; 12 bases map to TRBD2. The CDR3 has 18 residues. In germline, CDR1 is SGHAT, CDR2 FQNNGV. V lost 5 bases, J lost 1 base, and 12 bases stayed unmatched. The CDR3 sequence is CASSLPHSLAGGSYEQYF. CDR3 nucleotide sequence: TGTGCCAGCAGCCTACCGCATTCCCTAGCGGGAGGGTCCTACGAGCAGTACTTC.

Ten or more counts support this clonotype. The rearrangement joins TRBV7-2 to TRBJ2-1, with TRBD2 matching over 12 bases. J gave up 3 bases and V 2 bases, and 5 bases lay outside the gene matches. This CDR3 region has 17 residues. The germline CDR1 and CDR2 sequences are SGHTA and FQGNSA. Written as DNA, the CDR3 is TGTGCCAGCAGCTTATTTGGACTAGCGGGGAACTACAATGAGCAGTTCTTC. This encodes CASSLFGLAGNYNEQFF. Full variable domain (rest looked up from reference TRBV7-2 and TRBJ2-1): GAGVSQSPSNKVTEKGKDVELRCDPISGHTALYWYRQSLGQGLEFLIYFQGNSAPDKSGLPSDRFSAERTGGSVSTLTIQRTQQEDSAVYLCASSLFGLAGNYNEQFFGPGTRLTVL.

The chain links TRBV7-9 to TRBJ1-1, with D unclear. V dropped 2 bases and J dropped 6 bases, with 7 bases sitting between them. The CDR3 extends over 12 amino acids. Germline V gene sequence: CDR1 SEHNR, CDR2 FQNEAQ (reference sequence). CDR3 in DNA: TGTGCCAGCAGCTTAAGTTGGCCTGAAGCTTTCTTT. This translates into CASSLSWPEAFF.

This rearrangement joins TRBV6-1 to TRBJ2-5, with unresolved D. Germline CDR1 is MNHNS and CDR2 is SASEGT. There are 14 residues in the CDR3. V lost 1 base to trimming and J lost 5 bases, with 11 bases between them. The CDR3 DNA reads TGTGCCAGCAGTGAAGGTCTACTTTGGGAGACCCAGTACTTC. Encoded protein: CASSEGLLWETQYF.

The gene calls are TRBV3-1 and TRBJ1-1; D ambiguous. V was clipped by 4 bases and J by 4 bases, with 4 bases between them. Germline-derived CDR1 and CDR2 are LGHDT and YNNKEL (reference sequence). The CDR3 totals 11 residues. CDR3 nucleotides: TGTGCCAGCAGCCGAAGCACTGAAGCTTTCTTT. Its protein product is CASSRSTEAFF.

The chain employs TRBV10-3 and TRBJ2-2; D possibly corresponds to TRBD1 (5 bases). Between the trimmed V and J ends, which lost 4 bases and 3 bases, there was a span of 6 bases. CDR1 and CDR2 (germline): ENHRY, SYGVKD. This CDR3 contains 13 residues. The CDR3 bases are TGTGCCATCAGTGCCAGGGACACCGGGGAGCTGTTTTTT. Protein sequence: CAISARDTGELFF.

This chain connects TRBV11-3 to TRBJ2-1; D uncertain. V dropped 5 bases and J dropped 1 base, with 12 bases sitting between them. CDR3 length: 15 amino acids. Per germline, CDR1 SGHNT and CDR2 YENEEA. CDR3: CASSKGPFSYNEQFF. In nucleotides, the CDR3 is TGTGCCAGCAGCAAAGGTCCTTTTTCCTACAATGAGCAGTTCTTC.

The DNA for the CDR3 is TGTGCCAGCAGCGGGAGCGGGGGGTTCACAGATACGCAGTATTTT. It is translated as CASSGSGGFTDTQYF. V usage is TRBV5-4 and J usage is TRBJ2-3, with 9 positions matching TRBD2. The CDR3 loop spans 15 amino acids. Per the germline V gene, CDR1 is SGHNT and CDR2 is YYREEE (reference sequence). Germline trimming cut 4 bases from V and 2 bases from J; bases unmatched to any gene: 5.

This rearrangement joins TRBV7-9 to TRBJ2-6; D unresolved. The CDR3 spans 16 residues. Germline V gives CDR1 SEHNR, CDR2 FQNEAQ (reference sequence). The V end was cut by 5 bases, the J end by 0 bases, with 11 bases between. CDR3 bases: TGTGCCAGCAGCAGTTATCGGGTCTCTGGGGCCAACGTCCTGACTTTC. The encoded protein is CASSSYRVSGANVLTF.

This chain uses TRBV7-2 with TRBJ2-6, with TRBD2 matching 10 bases. Germline CDR1 reads SGHTA; CDR2 reads FQGNSA. With 6 bases clipped from V and 2 bases from J, the junction kept 4 bases outside the gene matches. The CDR3 has 16 residues. The CDR3 reads CASSLAGVTGANVLTF. The DNA for the CDR3 is TGTGCCAGCAGTCTAGCGGGAGTTACTGGGGCCAACGTCCTGACTTTC.

The chain couples TRBV4-1 to TRBJ1-1; no definite D call. Germline V gene data show CDR1 as MGHRA and CDR2 as YSYEKL. V lost 1 base to trimming and J lost 4 bases, with 4 bases between them. This CDR3 has 12 amino acids. The CDR3 sequence: CASSQVGTEAFF. As DNA, the CDR3 is TGCGCCAGCAGCCAAGTAGGCACTGAAGCTTTCTTT.

This chain links TRBV6-1 with TRBJ2-3; 13 nucleotides match TRBD2. The CDR3 covers 15 residues. CDR1 and CDR2 (germline): MNHNS, SASEGT. V gave up 6 bases and J gave up 5 bases; unmatched junction bases: 5. CDR3 in DNA: TGTGCCAGCAGCCTGACTAGCGGGAGGAGAGATACGCAGTATTTT. It translates to CASSLTSGRRDTQYF.

This clonotype has just one count. This rearrangement joins TRBV7-2 to TRBJ2-1; a weak D match, TRBD2 (6 bases). CDR1 is SGHTA and CDR2 is FQGNSA in the germline V gene. V lost 5 bases, J lost 6 bases, and 17 bases lay in between. This CDR3 has 15 amino acids. CDR3 in amino acids: CASSPGTPKPNEQFF. In DNA, the CDR3 is TGTGCCAGCAGCCCCGGGACTCCCAAACCCAATGAGCAGTTCTTC.

V and J are TRBV11-3 and TRBJ2-7, with D perhaps TRBD2 (5 bases). V gave up 0 bases and J gave up 6 bases, with 6 bases separating them. This CDR3 is 12 amino acids long. Germline values: CDR1 SGHNT, CDR2 YENEEA. This CDR3 is CASSLDRGEQYF. CDR3 sequence (DNA): TGTGCCAGCAGCTTAGATCGGGGCGAGCAGTACTTC.

This clonotype was picked up a small number of times. V is TRBV7-2 and J is TRBJ2-1; TRBD2 might be the D (5 bases). The germline V gene encodes CDR1 SGHTA and CDR2 FQGNSA. V lost 5 bases to trimming and J lost 12 bases, with 20 bases between them. The CDR3 is made up of 14 amino acids. The CDR3 loop reads CASSRGASGGGQFF. The CDR3 DNA reads TGTGCCAGCAGCCGGGGAGCAAGCGGAGGAGGGCAGTTCTTC. The variable domain in full, with the rest retrieved from reference TRBV7-2 and TRBJ2-1, is GAGVSQSPSNKVTEKGKDVELRCDPISGHTALYWYRQSLGQGLEFLIYFQGNSAPDKSGLPSDRFSAERTGGSVSTLTIQRTQQEDSAVYLCASSRGASGGGQFFGPGTRLTVL.

This chain uses TRBV7-6 with TRBJ2-7; D is possibly TRBD1 (5 bases). Trimming cost V 2 bases and J 3 bases, with 14 bases left between them. Germline V CDR1 and CDR2: SGHVS, FNYEAQ. The CDR3 has 15 amino acids. Written as DNA, the CDR3 is TGTGCCAGCAGCTTACTTCCGGACATAAACTACGAGCAGTACTTC. This translates into CASSLLPDINYEQYF.

The chain uses TRBV19 and TRBJ1-1; 7 nucleotides line up with TRBD1. The junction had 9 bases not matched to a gene; V was cut back by 2 bases and J by 6 bases. There are 15 residues in the CDR3. Looked up from germline, CDR1 is LNHDA and CDR2 is SQIVND (reference sequence). The CDR3 bases are TGTGCCAGTAGTATAAGTGGCTTAGGGGGCCCTGAAGCTTTCTTT. Its protein is CASSISGLGGPEAFF.

This clonotype was observed a few times. The gene calls are TRBV11-2 and TRBJ2-1; 9 positions agree with TRBD2. The V segment lost 2 bases and the J segment 4 bases; nucleotides outside the gene matches: 3. Per germline, CDR1 SGHAT and CDR2 FQNNGV. CDR3 length: 15 amino acids. The CDR3: CASSLQTSGYNEQFF. The CDR3 nucleotides read TGTGCCAGCAGCTTACAGACTAGCGGATACAATGAGCAGTTCTTC.

This clonotype has only a few counts. V usage is TRBV4-1 and J usage is TRBJ2-6; no clear D gene. V dropped 0 bases and J dropped 2 bases, with 8 bases sitting between them. Germline V gives CDR1 MGHRA, CDR2 YSYEKL. This CDR3 spans 16 amino acids. The CDR3 region has the DNA TGCGCCAGCAGCCAAGATCGGGTTGCTGGGGCCAACGTCCTGACTTTC. Translating gives CASSQDRVAGANVLTF.

The chain joins TRBV20-1 to TRBJ2-7; D is perhaps TRBD2 (6 bases). Trimming took 3 bases from V and 3 from J, leaving 15 bases between them. The CDR3 spans 14 residues. The germline CDR1 and CDR2 sequences are DFQATT and SNEGSKA (reference sequence). CDR3 sequence: CSASGRRGSYEQYF. CDR3 bases: TGCAGTGCTAGTGGCCGGAGGGGTAGCTACGAGCAGTACTTC.

This chain connects TRBV6-2 or TRBV6-3 to TRBJ2-2; no clear D gene. This CDR3 comprises 13 residues. V was pared by 6 bases and J by 5 bases, with 10 bases between. The V gene's germline CDR1 is MNHEY and CDR2 SVGEGT. The CDR3 nucleotides read TGTGCCAGCAGACCCGTTGGTACCGGGGAGCTGTTTTTT. As protein: CASRPVGTGELFF.